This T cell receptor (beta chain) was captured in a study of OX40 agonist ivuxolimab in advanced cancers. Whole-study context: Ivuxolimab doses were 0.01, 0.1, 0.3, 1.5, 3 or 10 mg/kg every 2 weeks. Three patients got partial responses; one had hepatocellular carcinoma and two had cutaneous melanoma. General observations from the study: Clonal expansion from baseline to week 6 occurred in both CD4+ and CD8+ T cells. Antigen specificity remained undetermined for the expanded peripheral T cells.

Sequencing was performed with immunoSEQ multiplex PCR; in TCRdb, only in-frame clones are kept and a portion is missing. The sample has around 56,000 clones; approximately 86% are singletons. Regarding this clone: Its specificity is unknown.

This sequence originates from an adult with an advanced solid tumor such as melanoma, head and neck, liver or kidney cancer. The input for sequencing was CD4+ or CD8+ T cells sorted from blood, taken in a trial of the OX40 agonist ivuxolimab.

CDR3 nucleotide sequence: TGTGCCAGCAGCCCCTCCGCAGGGCTCTACAATGAGCAGTTCTTC. It specifies CASSPSAGLYNEQFF. This chain joins TRBV7-3 and TRBJ2-1; the D gene is possibly TRBD1 (5 bases). Deletions cut 5 bases from V and 3 bases from J, with 14 bases between. The length of the CDR3 is 15 residues. Per the germline V gene, CDR1 is SGHTA and CDR2 is FQGTGA.